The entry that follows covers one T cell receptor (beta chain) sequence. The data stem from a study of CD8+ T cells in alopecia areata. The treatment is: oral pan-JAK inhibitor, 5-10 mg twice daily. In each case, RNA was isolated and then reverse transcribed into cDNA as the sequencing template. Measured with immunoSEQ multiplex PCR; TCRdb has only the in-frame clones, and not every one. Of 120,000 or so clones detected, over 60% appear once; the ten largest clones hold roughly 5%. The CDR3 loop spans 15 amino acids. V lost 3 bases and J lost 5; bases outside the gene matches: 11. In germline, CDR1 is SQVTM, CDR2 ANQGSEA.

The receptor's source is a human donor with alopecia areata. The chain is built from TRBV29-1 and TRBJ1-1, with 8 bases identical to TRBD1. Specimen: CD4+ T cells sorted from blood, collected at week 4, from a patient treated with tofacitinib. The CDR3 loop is CSVEPEDRGNTEAFF. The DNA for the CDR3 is TGCAGCGTTGAGCCGGAAGACAGGGGTAATACTGAAGCTTTCTTT.